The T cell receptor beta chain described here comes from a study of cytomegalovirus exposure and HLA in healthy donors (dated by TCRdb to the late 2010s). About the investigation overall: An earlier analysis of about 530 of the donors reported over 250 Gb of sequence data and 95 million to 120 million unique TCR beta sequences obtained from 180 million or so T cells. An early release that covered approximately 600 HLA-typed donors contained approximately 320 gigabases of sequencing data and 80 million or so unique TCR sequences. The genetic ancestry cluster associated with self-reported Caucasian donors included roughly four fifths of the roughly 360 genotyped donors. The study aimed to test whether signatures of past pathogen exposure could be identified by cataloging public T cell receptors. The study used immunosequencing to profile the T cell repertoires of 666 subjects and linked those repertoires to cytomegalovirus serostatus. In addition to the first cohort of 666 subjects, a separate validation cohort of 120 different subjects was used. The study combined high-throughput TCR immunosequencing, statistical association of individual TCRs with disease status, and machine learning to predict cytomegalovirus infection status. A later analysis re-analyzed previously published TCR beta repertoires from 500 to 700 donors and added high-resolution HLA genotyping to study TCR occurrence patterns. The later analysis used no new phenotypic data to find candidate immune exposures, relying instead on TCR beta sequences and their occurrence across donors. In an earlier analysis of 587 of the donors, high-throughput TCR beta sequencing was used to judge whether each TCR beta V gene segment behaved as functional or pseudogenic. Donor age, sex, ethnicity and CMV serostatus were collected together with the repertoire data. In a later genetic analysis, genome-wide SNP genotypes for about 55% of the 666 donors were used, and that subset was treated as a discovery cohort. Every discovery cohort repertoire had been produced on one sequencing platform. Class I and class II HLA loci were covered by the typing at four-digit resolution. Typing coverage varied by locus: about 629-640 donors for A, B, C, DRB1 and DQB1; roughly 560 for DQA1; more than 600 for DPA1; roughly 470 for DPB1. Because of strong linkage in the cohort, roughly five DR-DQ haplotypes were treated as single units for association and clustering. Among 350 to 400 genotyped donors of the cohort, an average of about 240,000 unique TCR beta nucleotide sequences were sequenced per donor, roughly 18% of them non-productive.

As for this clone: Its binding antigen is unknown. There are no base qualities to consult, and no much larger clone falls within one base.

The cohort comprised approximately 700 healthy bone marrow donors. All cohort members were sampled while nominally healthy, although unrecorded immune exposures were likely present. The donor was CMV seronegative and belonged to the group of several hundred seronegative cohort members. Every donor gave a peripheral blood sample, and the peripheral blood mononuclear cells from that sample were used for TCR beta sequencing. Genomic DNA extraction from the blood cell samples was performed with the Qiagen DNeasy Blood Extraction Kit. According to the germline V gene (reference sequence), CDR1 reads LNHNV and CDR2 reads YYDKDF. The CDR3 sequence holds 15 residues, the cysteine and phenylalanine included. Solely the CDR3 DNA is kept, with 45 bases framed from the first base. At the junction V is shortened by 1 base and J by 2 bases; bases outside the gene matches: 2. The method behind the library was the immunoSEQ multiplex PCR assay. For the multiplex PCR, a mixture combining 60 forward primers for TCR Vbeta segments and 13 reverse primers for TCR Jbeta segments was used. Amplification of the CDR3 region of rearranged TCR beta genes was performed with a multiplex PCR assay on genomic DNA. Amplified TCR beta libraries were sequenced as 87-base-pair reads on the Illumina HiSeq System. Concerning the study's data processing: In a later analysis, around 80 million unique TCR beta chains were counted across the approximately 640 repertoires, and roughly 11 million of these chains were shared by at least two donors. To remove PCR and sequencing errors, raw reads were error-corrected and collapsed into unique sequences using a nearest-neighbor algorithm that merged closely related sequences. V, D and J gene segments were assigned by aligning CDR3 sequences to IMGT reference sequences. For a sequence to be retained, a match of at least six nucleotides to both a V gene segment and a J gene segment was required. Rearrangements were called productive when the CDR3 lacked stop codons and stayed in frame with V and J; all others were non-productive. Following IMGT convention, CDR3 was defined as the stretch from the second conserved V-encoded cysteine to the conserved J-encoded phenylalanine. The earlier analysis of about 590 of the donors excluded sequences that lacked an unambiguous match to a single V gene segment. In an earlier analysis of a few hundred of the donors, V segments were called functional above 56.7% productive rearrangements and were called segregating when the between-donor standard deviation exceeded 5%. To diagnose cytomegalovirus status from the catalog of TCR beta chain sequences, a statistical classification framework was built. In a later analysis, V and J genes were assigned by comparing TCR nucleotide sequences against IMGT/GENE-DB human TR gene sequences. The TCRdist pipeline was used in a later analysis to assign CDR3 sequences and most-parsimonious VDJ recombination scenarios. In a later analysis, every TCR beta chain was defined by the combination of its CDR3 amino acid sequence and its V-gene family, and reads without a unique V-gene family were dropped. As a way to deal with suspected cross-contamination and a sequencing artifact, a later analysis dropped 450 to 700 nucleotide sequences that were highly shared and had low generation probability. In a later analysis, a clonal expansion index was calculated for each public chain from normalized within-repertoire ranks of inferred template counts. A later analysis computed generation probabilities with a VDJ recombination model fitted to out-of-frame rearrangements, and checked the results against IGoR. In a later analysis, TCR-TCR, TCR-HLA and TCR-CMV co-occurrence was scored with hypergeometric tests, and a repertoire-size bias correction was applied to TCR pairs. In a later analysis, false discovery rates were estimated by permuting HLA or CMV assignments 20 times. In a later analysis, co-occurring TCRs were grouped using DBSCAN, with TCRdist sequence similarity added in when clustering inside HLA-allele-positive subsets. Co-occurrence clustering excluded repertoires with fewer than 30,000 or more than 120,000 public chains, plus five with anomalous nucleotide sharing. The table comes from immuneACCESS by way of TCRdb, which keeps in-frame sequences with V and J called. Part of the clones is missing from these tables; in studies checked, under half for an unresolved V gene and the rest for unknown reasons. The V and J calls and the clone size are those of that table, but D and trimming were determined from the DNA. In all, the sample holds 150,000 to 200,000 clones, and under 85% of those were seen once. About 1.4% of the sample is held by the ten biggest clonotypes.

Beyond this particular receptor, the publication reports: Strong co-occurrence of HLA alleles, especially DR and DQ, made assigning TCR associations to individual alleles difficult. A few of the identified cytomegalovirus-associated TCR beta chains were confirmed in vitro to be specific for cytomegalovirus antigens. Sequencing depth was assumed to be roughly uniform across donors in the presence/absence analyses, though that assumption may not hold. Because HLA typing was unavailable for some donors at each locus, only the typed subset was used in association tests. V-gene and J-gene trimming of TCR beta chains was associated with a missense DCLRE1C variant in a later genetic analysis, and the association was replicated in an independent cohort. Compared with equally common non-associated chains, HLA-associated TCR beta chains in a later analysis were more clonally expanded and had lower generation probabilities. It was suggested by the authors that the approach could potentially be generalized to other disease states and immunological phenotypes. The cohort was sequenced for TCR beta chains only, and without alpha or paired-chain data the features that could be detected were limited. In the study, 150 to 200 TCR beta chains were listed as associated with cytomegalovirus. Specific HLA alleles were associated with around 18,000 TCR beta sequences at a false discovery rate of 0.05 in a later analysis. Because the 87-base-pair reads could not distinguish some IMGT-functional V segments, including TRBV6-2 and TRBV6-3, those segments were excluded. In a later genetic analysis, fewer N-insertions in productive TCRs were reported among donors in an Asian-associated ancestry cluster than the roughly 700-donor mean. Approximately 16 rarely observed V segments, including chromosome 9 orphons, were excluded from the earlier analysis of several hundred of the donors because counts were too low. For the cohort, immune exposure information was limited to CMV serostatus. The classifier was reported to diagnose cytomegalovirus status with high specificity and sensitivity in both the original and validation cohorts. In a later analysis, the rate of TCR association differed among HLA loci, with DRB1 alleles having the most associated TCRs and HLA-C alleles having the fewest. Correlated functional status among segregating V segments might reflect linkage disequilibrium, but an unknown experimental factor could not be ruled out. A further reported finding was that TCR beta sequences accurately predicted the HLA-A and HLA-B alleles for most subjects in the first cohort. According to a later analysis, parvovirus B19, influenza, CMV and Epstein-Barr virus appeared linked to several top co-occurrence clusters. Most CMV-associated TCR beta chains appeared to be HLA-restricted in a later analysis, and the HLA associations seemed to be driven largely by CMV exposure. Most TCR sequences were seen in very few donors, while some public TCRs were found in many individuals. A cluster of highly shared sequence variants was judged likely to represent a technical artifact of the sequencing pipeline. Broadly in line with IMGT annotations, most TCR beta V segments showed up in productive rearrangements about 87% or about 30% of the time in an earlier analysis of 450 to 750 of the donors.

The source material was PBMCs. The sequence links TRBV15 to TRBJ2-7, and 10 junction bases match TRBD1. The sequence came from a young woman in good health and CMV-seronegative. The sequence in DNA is TGTGCCACCAGCAGAGGGGGACAGGGGACCTACGAGCAGTACTTC. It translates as CATSRGGQGTYEQYF.